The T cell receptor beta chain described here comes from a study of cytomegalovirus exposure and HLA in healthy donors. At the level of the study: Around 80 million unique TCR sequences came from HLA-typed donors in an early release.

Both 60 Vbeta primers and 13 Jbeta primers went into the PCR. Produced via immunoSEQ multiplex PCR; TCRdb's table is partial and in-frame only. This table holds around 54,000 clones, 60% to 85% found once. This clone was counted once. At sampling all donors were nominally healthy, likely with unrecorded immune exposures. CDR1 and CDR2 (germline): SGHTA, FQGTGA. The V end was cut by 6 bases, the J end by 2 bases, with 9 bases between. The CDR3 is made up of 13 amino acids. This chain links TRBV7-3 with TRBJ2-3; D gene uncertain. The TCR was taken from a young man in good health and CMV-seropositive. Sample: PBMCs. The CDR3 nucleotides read TGTGCCAGCAGAGGAGACGCCACAGATACGCAGTATTTT. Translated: CASRGDATDTQYF.